Shown below are 11 T cell receptor beta chains from a single sample sequenced in a study of CD4 T cells in relation to SARS-CoV-2 and coronaviruses (dated by TCRdb to about 2021). The library was obtained by the immunoSEQ multiplex PCR assay. As stored in TCRdb, this immuneACCESS dataset retains in-frame rearrangements with V and J assigned. A fraction of the clones does not appear; measured against another copy, unresolved V genes explain less than half of the discrepancy, and the remainder lacks a known reason. This sample gives over 15,000 clones in total; roughly four fifths of them show up just once. Roughly two fifths of the sample is held by the ten biggest clonotypes. The antigens these receptors bind are not known. CD4+ T cells from unexposed donors were collected before the COVID-19 pandemic (2011-2018). Following 10 days of culture, the EasySep CD4+ T cell isolation kit was used to isolate CD4+ T cells.

The specimen sequenced was CD4+ T cells from PBMCs, cultured in vitro. The receptor source for this set is a human donor in good health.

The CDR3 DNA is TGTGCCAGCAGTTACGCCACAACTAGCGGGAGAGAGCAGTTCTTC. Translating gives CASSYATTSGREQFF. This chain joins TRBV6-5 and TRBJ2-1; TRBD2 matches at 11 bases. The CDR3 runs 15 residues. The V gene's germline CDR1 is MNHEY and CDR2 SVGAGI. V was pared by 2 bases and J by 10 bases, with 7 bases of the junction left unmatched.

Only a few counts were recorded for this clone. This chain links TRBV19 with TRBJ1-2; D is perhaps TRBD1 (5 bases). V gave up 7 bases and J gave up 8 bases, with 20 bases separating them. Germline CDR1 reads LNHDA; CDR2 reads SQIVND (reference sequence). The CDR3 covers 14 residues. The DNA of the CDR3 is TGTGCCAGTACCATAGGACACCTAACCAGGGGCTACACCTTC. Amino acid sequence: CASTIGHLTRGYTF.

The chain employs TRBV19 and TRBJ2-1, with TRBD1 matching over 7 bases. The germline V gene has CDR1 LNHDA and CDR2 SQIVND (reference sequence). Unmatched junction bases numbered 6, after V lost 3 bases and J lost 10 bases. This CDR3 is 13 amino acids long. The CDR3 is CASSIGQVGEQFF. The CDR3 region has the DNA TGTGCCAGTAGTATCGGACAGGTGGGAGAGCAGTTCTTC.

The chain uses TRBV19 and TRBJ2-5; TRBD2 agrees at 14 bases. The J segment lost 0 bases and the V segment lost 4 bases, leaving 4 bases of the junction unmatched. CDR3 length: 17 residues. Germline loops: CDR1 LNHDA, CDR2 SQIVND (reference sequence). DNA of the CDR3: TGTGCCAGTAGTACTCGGACTAGCGGGAGGTACCAAGAGACCCAGTACTTC. This gives the protein CASSTRTSGRYQETQYF.

This chain uses TRBV10-3 with TRBJ1-3; D perhaps matches TRBD1 (5 bases). The CDR3 has 15 amino acids. Trimming left V 0 bases short and J 2 bases short, with 8 bases between. CDR1 and CDR2 from the germline V gene are ENHRY and SYGVKD. This chain's CDR3 is CAISESRGAGNTIYF. The DNA of the CDR3 is TGTGCCATCAGTGAGTCGAGGGGCGCTGGAAACACCATATATTTT.

The CDR3 DNA follows: TGTGCCACCAGCAGAGCCCTCGGGGAGCAGTACTTC. This codes for CATSRALGEQYF. The chain links TRBV15 to TRBJ2-7; D remains ambiguous. The germline V and J ends were trimmed by 1 base and 7 bases, with 8 bases remaining between them. Germline V gene sequence: CDR1 LNHNV, CDR2 YYDKDF (reference sequence). The CDR3 is 12 amino acids.

This chain uses TRBV10-3 with TRBJ2-7, with TRBD2 matching 7 bases. The CDR3 has 15 residues. The V gene end was trimmed by 2 bases and the J gene end by 3 bases; junction bases not matched to a gene: 7. Germline lookup yields CDR1 ENHRY and CDR2 SYGVKD. CDR3 sequence: CAISELAGAGYEQYF. For the CDR3, the DNA is TGTGCCATCAGTGAGCTGGCGGGAGCGGGCTACGAGCAGTACTTC.

This clone was detected once. This chain connects TRBV7-2 to TRBJ2-7; D not certain. Germline V gene data show CDR1 as SGHTA and CDR2 as FQGNSA. V was trimmed by 2 bases and J by 7 bases, leaving 15 bases between them. The CDR3 runs 14 residues. The CDR3 region has the DNA TGTGCCAGCAGCTTAAGCCTGACTCAGGAAGAGCAGTACTTC. It translates to CASSLSLTQEEQYF.

V gene TRBV5-1 combines with J gene TRBJ2-4, with D maybe TRBD1 (6 bases). The germline gives CDR1 SGHRS, CDR2 YFSETQ. The CDR3 contains 14 residues. Trimming shortened V by 0 bases and J by 8 bases, and 12 bases separated the two germline ends. CDR3 in amino acids: CASSLEGVSDIQYF. The DNA of the CDR3 is TGCGCCAGCAGCTTGGAGGGGGTGTCGGACATTCAGTACTTC.

The V gene is TRBV5-1, the J gene TRBJ2-7, with a weak D call TRBD1 (6 bases). Per the germline V gene, CDR1 is SGHRS and CDR2 is YFSETQ. This CDR3 region has 15 residues. Trimming stripped 4 bases from V and 0 bases from J, with 14 bases between. The CDR3 DNA sequence: TGCGCCAGCAGCGCCGGACAGACAAGCTCCTACGAGCAGTACTTC. It specifies CASSAGQTSSYEQYF.

The table lists this clone with a few counts. This chain links TRBV19 with TRBJ2-1, with D tentatively TRBD1 or TRBD2 (5 bases each). Trimming cost V 7 bases and J 5 bases, with 18 bases left between them. CDR1 is LNHDA, CDR2 SQIVND, per germline (reference sequence). This CDR3 comprises 15 residues. In DNA, the CDR3 is TGTGCCAGTAAAAACCGGGACCTAATGGACAATGAGCAGTTCTTC. Residues: CASKNRDLMDNEQFF.